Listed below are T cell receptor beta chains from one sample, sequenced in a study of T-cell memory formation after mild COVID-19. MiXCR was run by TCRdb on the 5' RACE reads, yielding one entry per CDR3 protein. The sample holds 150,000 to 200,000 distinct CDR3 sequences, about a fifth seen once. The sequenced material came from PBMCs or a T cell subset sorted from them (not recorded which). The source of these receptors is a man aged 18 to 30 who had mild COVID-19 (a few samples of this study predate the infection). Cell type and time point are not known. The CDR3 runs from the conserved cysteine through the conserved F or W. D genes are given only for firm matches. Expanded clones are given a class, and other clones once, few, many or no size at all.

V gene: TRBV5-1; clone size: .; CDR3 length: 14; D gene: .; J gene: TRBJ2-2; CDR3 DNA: TGCGCCAGCATGCAGGGTTCGAGCACCGGGGAGCTGTTTTTT; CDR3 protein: CASMQGSSTGELFF
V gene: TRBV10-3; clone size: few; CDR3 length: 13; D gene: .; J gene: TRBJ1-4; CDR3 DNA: TGTGCCATCAGTGGGACAGAGGGTGAAAAACTGTTTTTT; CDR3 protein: CAISGTEGEKLFF
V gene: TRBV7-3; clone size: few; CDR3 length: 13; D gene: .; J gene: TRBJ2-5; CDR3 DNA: TGTGCCAGCAGCTTAACGTTCCAAGAGACCCAGTACTTC; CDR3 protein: CASSLTFQETQYF
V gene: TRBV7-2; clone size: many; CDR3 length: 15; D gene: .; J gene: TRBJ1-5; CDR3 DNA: TGTGCCAGCAGCTCGCGGACAGTGGAGCATCAGCCCCAGCATTTT; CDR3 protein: CASSSRTVEHQPQHF
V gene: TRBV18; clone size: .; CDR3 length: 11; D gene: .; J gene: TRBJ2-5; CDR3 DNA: TGTGCCAGCTCCTGGGGAGAGACCCAGTACTTC; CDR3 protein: CASSWGETQYF
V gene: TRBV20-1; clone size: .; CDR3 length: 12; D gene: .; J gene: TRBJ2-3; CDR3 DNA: TGCAGTGCTAGGCGGCTCACAGATACGCAGTATTTT; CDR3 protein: CSARRLTDTQYF
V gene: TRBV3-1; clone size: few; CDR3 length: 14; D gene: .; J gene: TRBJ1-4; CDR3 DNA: TGTGCCAGCAGCGTGGGGCCTCGGGAAGAAAAACTGTTTTTT; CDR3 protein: CASSVGPREEKLFF
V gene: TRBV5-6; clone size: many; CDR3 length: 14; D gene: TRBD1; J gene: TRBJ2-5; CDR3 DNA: TGTGCCAGCAGCTTGGACAGGGGGCAAGGGACCCAGTACTTC; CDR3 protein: CASSLDRGQGTQYF
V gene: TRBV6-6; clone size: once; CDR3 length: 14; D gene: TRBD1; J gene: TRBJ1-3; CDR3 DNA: TGTGCCAGCAGCCAACAGGGGGAGGTGGGCACCATATATTTT; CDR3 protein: CASSQQGEVGTIYF
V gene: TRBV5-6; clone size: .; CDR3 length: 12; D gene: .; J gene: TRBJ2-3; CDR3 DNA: TGTGCCAGCAGCTTGGTAAGAGATACGCAGTATTTT; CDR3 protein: CASSLVRDTQYF
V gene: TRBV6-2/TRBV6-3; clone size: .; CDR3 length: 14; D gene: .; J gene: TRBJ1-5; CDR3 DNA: TGTGCCAGCAGTTACTCCGGGGGCAATCAGCCCCAGCATTTT; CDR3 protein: CASSYSGGNQPQHF
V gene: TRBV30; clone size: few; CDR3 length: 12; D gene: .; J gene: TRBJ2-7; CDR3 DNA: TGTGCCTGGAGGGAGGGGTCCTACGAGCAGTACTTC; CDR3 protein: CAWREGSYEQYF
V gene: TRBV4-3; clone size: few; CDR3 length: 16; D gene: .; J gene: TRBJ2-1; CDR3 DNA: TGCGCCAGCAGCCAAGATCTCACGCGGGGGCCAAATGAGCAGTTCTTC; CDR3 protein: CASSQDLTRGPNEQFF
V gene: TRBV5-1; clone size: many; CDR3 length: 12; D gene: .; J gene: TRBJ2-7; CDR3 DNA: TGCGCCAGCAGCCTGACTCCTTTCGAGCAGTACTTC; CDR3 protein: CASSLTPFEQYF
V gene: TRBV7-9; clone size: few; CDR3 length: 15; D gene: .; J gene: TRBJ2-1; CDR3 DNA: TGTGCCAGCAGCTCCCGGGGGAGCGGGCGCAATGAGCAGTTCTTC; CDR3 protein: CASSSRGSGRNEQFF
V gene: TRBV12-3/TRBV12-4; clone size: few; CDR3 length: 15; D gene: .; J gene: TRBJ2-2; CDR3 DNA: TGTGCCAGCACGACTCGCGGGGTGAACACCGGGGAGCTGTTTTTT; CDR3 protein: CASTTRGVNTGELFF
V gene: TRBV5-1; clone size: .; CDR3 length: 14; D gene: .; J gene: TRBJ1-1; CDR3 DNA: TGCGCCAGCAGCTTTTCCAGGGCGACCACTGAAGCTTTCTTT; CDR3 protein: CASSFSRATTEAFF
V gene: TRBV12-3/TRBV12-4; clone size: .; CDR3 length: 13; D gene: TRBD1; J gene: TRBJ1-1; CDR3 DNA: TGTGCCAGCAGTCGTTCCGGACAGGCCGAAGCTTTCTTT; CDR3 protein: CASSRSGQAEAFF
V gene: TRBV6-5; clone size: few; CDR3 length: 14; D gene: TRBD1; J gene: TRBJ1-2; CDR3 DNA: TGTGCCAGCACCCCGGGGACAGGGACCTATGGCTACACCTTC; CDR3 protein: CASTPGTGTYGYTF
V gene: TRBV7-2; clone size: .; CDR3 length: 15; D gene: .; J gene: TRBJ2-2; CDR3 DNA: TGTGCCAGCAGCCTTGTAGCATGGGACACCGGGGAGCTGTTTTTT; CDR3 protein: CASSLVAWDTGELFF
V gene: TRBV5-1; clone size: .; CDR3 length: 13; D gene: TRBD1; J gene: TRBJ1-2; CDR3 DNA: TGCGCCAGCAGCTTGGACAGGGGGGATGGCTACACCTTC; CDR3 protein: CASSLDRGDGYTF
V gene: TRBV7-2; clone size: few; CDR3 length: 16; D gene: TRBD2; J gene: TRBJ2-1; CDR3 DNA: TGTGCCAGCAGCTTAGTGGGACTAGATATCTCCAATGAGCAGTTCTTC; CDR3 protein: CASSLVGLDISNEQFF
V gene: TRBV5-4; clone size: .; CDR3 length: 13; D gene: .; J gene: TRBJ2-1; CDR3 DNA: TGTGCCAGCAGCCCCCAGCATTTCGATGAGCAGTTCTTC; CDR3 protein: CASSPQHFDEQFF
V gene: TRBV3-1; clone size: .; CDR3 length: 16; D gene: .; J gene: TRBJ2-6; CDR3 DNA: TGTGCCAGCAGCCCCCGGGGCCTCTCTGGGGCCAACGTCCTGACTTTC; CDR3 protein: CASSPRGLSGANVLTF
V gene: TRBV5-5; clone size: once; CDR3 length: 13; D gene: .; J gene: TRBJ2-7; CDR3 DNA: TGTGCCAGCAGCTTCCCAGGGAGGTACGAGCAGTACTTC; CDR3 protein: CASSFPGRYEQYF
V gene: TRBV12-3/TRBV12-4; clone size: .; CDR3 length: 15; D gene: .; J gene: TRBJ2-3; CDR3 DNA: TGTGCCAGCAACCTCGACTCAGCGGGCACAGATACGCAGTATTTT; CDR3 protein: CASNLDSAGTDTQYF
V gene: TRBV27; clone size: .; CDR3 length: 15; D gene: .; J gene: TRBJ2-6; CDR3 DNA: TGTGCCAGCAGTCAGGGCGTCTCTGGGGCCAACGTCCTGACTTTC; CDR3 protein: CASSQGVSGANVLTF
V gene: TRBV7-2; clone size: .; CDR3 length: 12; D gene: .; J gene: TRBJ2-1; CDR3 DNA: TGTGCCAGCACCTTCTCCTACAATGAGCAGTTCTTC; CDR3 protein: CASTFSYNEQFF
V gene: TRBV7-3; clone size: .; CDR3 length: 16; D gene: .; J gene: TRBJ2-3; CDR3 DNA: TGTGCCAGCAGCGCCGGTCGGGGGGCTAGCACAGATACGCAGTATTTT; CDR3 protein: CASSAGRGASTDTQYF
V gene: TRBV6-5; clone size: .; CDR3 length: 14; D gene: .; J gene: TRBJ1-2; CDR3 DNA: TGTGCCAGCAGTTCACCTCGGGGTGACTATGGCTACACCTTC; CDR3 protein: CASSSPRGDYGYTF
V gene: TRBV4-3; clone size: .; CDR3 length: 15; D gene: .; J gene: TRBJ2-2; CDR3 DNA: TGCGCCAGCAGCCAAGAATCACAGAGGACCGGGGAGCTGTTTTTT; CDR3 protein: CASSQESQRTGELFF
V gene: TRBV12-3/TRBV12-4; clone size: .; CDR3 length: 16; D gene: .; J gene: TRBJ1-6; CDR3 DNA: TGTGCCAGCAGTTTTTCGGCAGGAACGATAATCTCACCCCTCCACTTT; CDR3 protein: CASSFSAGTIISPLHF
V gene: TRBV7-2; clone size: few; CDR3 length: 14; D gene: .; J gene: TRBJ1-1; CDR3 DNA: TGTGCCAGCAGCTCACAGGGTTTCAGCACTGAAGCTTTCTTT; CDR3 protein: CASSSQGFSTEAFF
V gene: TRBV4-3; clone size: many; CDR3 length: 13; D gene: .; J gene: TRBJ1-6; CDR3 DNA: TGCGCCAGCAGCCAAGATCTATTTTCACCCCTCCACTTT; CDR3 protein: CASSQDLFSPLHF
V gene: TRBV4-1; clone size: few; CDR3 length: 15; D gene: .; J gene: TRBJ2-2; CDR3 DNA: TGCGCCAGCAGCCAAGGATACAGTAACACCGGGGAGCTGTTTTTT; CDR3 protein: CASSQGYSNTGELFF
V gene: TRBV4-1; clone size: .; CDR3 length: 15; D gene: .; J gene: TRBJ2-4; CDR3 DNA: TGCGCCAGCAGCCAGGAAGGTTTAGGCAAAAACATTCAGTACTTC; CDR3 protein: CASSQEGLGKNIQYF
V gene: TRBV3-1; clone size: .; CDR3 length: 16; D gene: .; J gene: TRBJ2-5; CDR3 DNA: TGTGCCAGCAGCCAAGTCGGCGGGGTCGGATCCGAGACCCAGTACTTC; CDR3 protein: CASSQVGGVGSETQYF
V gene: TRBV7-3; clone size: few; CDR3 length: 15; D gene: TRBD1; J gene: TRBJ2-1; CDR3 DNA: TGTGCCAGCAGGACATCGGGACAGACCTACAATGAGCAGTTCTTC; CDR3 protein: CASRTSGQTYNEQFF
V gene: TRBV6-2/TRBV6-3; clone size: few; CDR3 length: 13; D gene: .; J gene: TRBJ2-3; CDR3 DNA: TGTGCCAGCAATTCGGGGCCCGGAAATACGCAGTATTTT; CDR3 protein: CASNSGPGNTQYF
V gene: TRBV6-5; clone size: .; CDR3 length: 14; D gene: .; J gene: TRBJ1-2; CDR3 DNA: TGTGCCAGCAGCCGGGGGGTGAGCGACTATGGCTACACCTTC; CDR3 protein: CASSRGVSDYGYTF
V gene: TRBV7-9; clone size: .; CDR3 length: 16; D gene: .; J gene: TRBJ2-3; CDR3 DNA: TGTGCCAGCAGCTCCCGTAGAGGGGGGGGCGCAGATACGCAGTATTTT; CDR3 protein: CASSSRRGGGADTQYF
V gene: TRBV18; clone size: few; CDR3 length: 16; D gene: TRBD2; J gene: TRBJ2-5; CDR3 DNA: TGTGCCAGCTCAGGACTAGCAGGGGACCTTCAAGAGACCCAGTACTTC; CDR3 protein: CASSGLAGDLQETQYF
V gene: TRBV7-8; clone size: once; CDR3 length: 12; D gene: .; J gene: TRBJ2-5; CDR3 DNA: TGTGCCAGCAGCTTTAGGCAAGAGACCCAGTACTTC; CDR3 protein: CASSFRQETQYF
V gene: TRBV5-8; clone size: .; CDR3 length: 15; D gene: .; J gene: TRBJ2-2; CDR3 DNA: TGTGCCAGCAGCTTGGGACAGATTGCCACCGGGGAGCTGTTTTTT; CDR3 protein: CASSLGQIATGELFF
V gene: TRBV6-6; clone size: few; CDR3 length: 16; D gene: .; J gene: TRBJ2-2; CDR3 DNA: TGTGCCAGCAGTTACTCCGGGGGCGCGAACACCGGGGAGCTGTTTTTT; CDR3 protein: CASSYSGGANTGELFF
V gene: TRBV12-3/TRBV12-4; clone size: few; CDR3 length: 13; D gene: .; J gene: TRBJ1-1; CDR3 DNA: TGTGCCAGCAGTTTGGGGATCGCCACTGAAGCTTTCTTT; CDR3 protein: CASSLGIATEAFF
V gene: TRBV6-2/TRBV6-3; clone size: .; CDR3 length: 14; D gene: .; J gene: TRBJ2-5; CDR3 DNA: TGTGCCAGCAGCCCGGGACACACCTCAGAGACCCAGTACTTC; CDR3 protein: CASSPGHTSETQYF
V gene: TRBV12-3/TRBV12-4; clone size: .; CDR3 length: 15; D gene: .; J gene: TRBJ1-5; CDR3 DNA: TGTGCCAGCAGGATCAGGGGAGGGGGCAATCAGCCCCAGCATTTT; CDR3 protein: CASRIRGGGNQPQHF
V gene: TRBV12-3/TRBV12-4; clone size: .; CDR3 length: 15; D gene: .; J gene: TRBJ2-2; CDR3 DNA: TGTGCCAGCAGCCGTCGGGGATCGAACACCGGGGAGCTGTTTTTT; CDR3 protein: CASSRRGSNTGELFF
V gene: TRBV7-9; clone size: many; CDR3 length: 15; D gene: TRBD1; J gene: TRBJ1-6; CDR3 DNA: TGTGCCAGCAGCTACTTGGGACAGGGGAATTCACCCCTCCACTTT; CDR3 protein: CASSYLGQGNSPLHF
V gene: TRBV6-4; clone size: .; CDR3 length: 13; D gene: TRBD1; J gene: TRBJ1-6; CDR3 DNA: TGTGCCAGCCGACAGGGATCAGGCTCACCCCTCCACTTT; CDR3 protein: CASRQGSGSPLHF
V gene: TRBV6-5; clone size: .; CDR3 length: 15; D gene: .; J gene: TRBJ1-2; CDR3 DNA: TGTGCCAGCAGTTCCCCCAGCGACAGGCTAAAAGGCTACACCTTC; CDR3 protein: CASSSPSDRLKGYTF